These 20 T cell receptor beta chains were sequenced from one sample in a study of cytomegalovirus exposure and HLA in healthy donors. PCR primers comprised 60 Vbeta and 13 Jbeta primers. TCRdb's table, derived via immunoSEQ multiplex PCR, lists solely in-frame clones and lacks some. The repertoire holds roughly 100,000 clones, with roughly 70% as singletons. The specimen sequenced was PBMCs. The origin of the receptors is a woman between 45 and 65 years old in good health and CMV-seronegative.

This clone came up a few times. V usage is TRBV28 and J usage is TRBJ2-2; D is perhaps TRBD2 (6 bases). V lost 7 bases to trimming and J lost 6 bases, with 12 bases between them. Germline V CDR1 and CDR2: MDHEN, SYDVKM. CDR3 length equals 13 residues. CDR3 DNA sequence: TGTGCCAGCAATGTCGCGGGATCCGGGGAGCTGTTTTTT. Its protein is CASNVAGSGELFF.

The chain has TRBV6-1 and TRBJ2-2; TRBD1 agrees at 8 bases. Germline-derived CDR1 and CDR2 are MNHNS and SASEGT. The V gene end was trimmed by 7 bases and the J gene end by 4 bases; junction bases not matched to a gene: 5. The CDR3 is 14 residues long. The CDR3 DNA is TGTGCCAGCAAGAGGACAGGGCTCACCGGGGAGCTGTTTTTT. This codes for CASKRTGLTGELFF.

This clone was counted between two and nine times. V and J are TRBV29-1 and TRBJ2-3, with TRBD2 matching over 7 bases. The germline CDR1 and CDR2 sequences are SQVTM and ANQGSEA. This CDR3 is 13 amino acids long. The J segment lost 2 bases and the V segment lost 4 bases, leaving 3 bases of the junction unmatched. The CDR3, as DNA: TGCAGCGTTGGGCGGGACTACACAGATACGCAGTATTTT. Amino acids: CSVGRDYTDTQYF.

This chain links TRBV5-5 with TRBJ2-7; 7 bases agree with TRBD1. Germline V lookup: CDR1 SGHKS, CDR2 YYEKEE (reference sequence). Unmatched junction bases numbered 16, after V lost 4 bases and J lost 6 bases. CDR3 length: 16 amino acids. CDR3 DNA sequence: TGTGCCAGCAGCACGGGACAGACGTTTCTCGGGTTCGAGCAGTACTTC. Translated: CASSTGQTFLGFEQYF.

The rearrangement links TRBV5-1 to TRBJ2-3; 9 bases are a match to TRBD1. Germline V gives CDR1 SGHRS, CDR2 YFSETQ. The J segment lost 6 bases and the V segment lost 1 base, leaving 6 bases of the junction unmatched. This CDR3 has 15 residues. The CDR3 here is CASSLLRDRVDTQYF. The CDR3, as DNA: TGCGCCAGCAGCTTGCTTCGGGACAGGGTGGATACGCAGTATTTT.

This clone showed up just a few times. This chain links TRBV6-1 with TRBJ2-3, with 8 bases identical to TRBD1. Germline CDR1 and CDR2: MNHNS and SASEGT. The CDR3 sequence is 16 residues long. The junction had 5 bases not matched to a gene; V was cut back by 2 bases and J by 1 base. CDR3 in DNA: TGTGCCAGCAGTGAATCTTTGGGACAGGGCACAGATACGCAGTATTTT. It specifies CASSESLGQGTDTQYF.

J is TRBJ2-7 and V is TRBV4-1; 13 positions match TRBD2. The V and J ends lost 2 bases and 4 bases, in that order; junction bases with no gene match: 5. The germline V gene has CDR1 MGHRA and CDR2 YSYEKL. This CDR3 comprises 16 residues. In DNA form, the CDR3 reads TGCGCCAGCAGCCAACTCACTAGCGGGAGGGCTTACGAGCAGTACTTC. This encodes CASSQLTSGRAYEQYF.

The rearrangement uses TRBV6-1 and TRBJ2-1; D not certain. Germline-derived CDR1 and CDR2 are MNHNS and SASEGT. V lost 6 bases, J lost 9 bases, and 6 bases lay in between. The CDR3 sequence is 10 residues long. As DNA, the CDR3 is TGTGCCAGCAGCTTCGGTGAGCAGTTCTTC. This sequence encodes CASSFGEQFF.

The chain uses TRBV27 and TRBJ1-5, with 9 bases lining up with TRBD1. The ends lost 6 bases at V and 5 bases at J; junction bases unmatched: 5. The V gene's germline CDR1 is MNHEY and CDR2 SMNVEV (reference sequence). There are 14 residues in the CDR3. The CDR3 DNA follows: TGTGCCAGCAGCTTGGGACAGGGACATCAGCCCCAGCATTTT. This codes for CASSLGQGHQPQHF.

The chain joins TRBV4-1 to TRBJ1-4; D unclear. Looked up from germline, CDR1 is MGHRA and CDR2 is YSYEKL. This CDR3 is 16 amino acids long. V was shortened by 0 bases and J by 4 bases, with 12 bases between the two germline ends. The CDR3, as DNA: TGCGCCAGCAGCCAAGATTTGGGCCTCGGTAATGAAAAACTGTTTTTT. This encodes CASSQDLGLGNEKLFF.

This chain uses TRBV9 with TRBJ2-1; possibly TRBD2 for D (6 bases). The CDR3 has 15 residues. Germline V gene data show CDR1 as SGDLS and CDR2 as YYNGEE. V gave up 0 bases and J gave up 2 bases, with 9 bases separating them. In DNA, the CDR3 is TGTGCCAGCAGCGTAGACGGGGGACCCTACAATGAGCAGTTCTTC. The encoded protein is CASSVDGGPYNEQFF. The full variable domain, in which reference TRBV9 and TRBJ2-1 provide the parts outside the CDR3, is DSGVTQTPKHLITATGQRVTLRCSPRSGDLSVYWYQQSLDQGLQFLIQYYNGEERAKGNILERFSAQQFPDLHSELNLSSLELGDSALYFCASSVDGGPYNEQFFGPGTRLTVL.

The chain couples TRBV12-5 to TRBJ2-7; 11 nucleotides agree with TRBD2. V trimming: 1 base; J trimming: 3 bases; junction bases outside the gene matches: 8. Germline CDR1 reads LGHNT; CDR2 reads FRNRAP. CDR3 length: 17 residues. CDR3 sequence: CASGLATGTSGIYEQYF. In DNA, the CDR3 is TGTGCTAGTGGTTTGGCAACCGGGACTAGCGGCATCTACGAGCAGTACTTC.

This clone was counted only a few times. The chain couples TRBV11-3 to TRBJ2-3, with a weak D call TRBD1 (6 bases). Between the trimmed V and J ends, which lost 0 bases and 2 bases, there was a span of 9 bases. The germline CDR1 and CDR2 sequences are SGHNT and YENEEA. The CDR3 totals 15 residues. The CDR3: CASSLDGDNTDTQYF. The CDR3 DNA sequence: TGTGCCAGCAGCTTAGACGGGGACAACACAGATACGCAGTATTTT.

The chain employs TRBV27 and TRBJ2-3; D gene uncertain. Germline CDR1 reads MNHEY; CDR2 reads SMNVEV (reference sequence). The CDR3 sequence is 13 residues long. Trimming shortened V by 7 bases and J by 1 base, and 9 bases separated the two germline ends. Here the CDR3 DNA reads TGTGCCAGCATTTCCCGGGGCACAGATACGCAGTATTTT. It translates to CASISRGTDTQYF.

The DNA of the CDR3 is TGTGCCAGCAGTAGCATGATAGGAGTAGCGTCCTACGAGCAGTACTTC. Residues: CASSSMIGVASYEQYF. The chain uses TRBV13 and TRBJ2-7; weak D call: TRBD2 (5 bases). The V and J ends lost 6 bases and 1 base respectively, with 19 bases between them. Germline V gene sequence: CDR1 PRHDT, CDR2 FYEKMQ (reference sequence). The CDR3 extends over 16 amino acids. The complete variable domain, with remaining parts taken from reference TRBV13 and TRBJ2-7, reads AAGVIQSPRHLIKEKRETATLKCYPIPRHDTVYWYQQGPGQDPQFLISFYEKMQSDKGSIPDRFSAQQFSDYHSELNMSSLELGDSALYFCASSSMIGVASYEQYFGPGTRLTVT.

The chain recombines TRBV29-1 with TRBJ2-7; D possibly corresponds to TRBD1 (6 bases). Trimming removed 8 bases at V and 3 bases at J, with 20 bases between. This CDR3 is 14 amino acids long. CDR1 SQVTM and CDR2 ANQGSEA come from the germline V gene. CDR3: CSLPTTGPHYEQYF. DNA for the CDR3: TGCAGCCTCCCGACGACAGGACCGCACTACGAGCAGTACTTC.

The chain couples TRBV20-1 to TRBJ1-1; no definite D call. The V end lost 0 bases, the J end lost 11 bases, and 10 bases lay between the germline ends. The CDR3 length is 11 residues. Germline CDR1 reads DFQATT; CDR2 reads SNEGSKA (reference sequence). DNA for the CDR3: TGCAGTGCTAGAGATGTCCGTGGCGCTTTCTTT. Protein sequence: CSARDVRGAFF.

V usage is TRBV7-8 and J usage is TRBJ2-3; D call uncertain. Germline CDR1 SGHVS, CDR2 FQNEAQ. The CDR3 contains 14 residues. V was clipped by 1 base and J by 2 bases, with 7 bases between them. CDR3 amino acids: CASSLEEITDTQYF. CDR3 nucleotides: TGTGCCAGCAGCTTAGAGGAGATCACAGATACGCAGTATTTT.

The chain has TRBV10-1 and TRBJ2-1, with 8 nucleotides matching TRBD1. V lost 6 bases and J lost 5; bases outside the gene matches: 9. The CDR3 extends over 15 amino acids. Germline CDR1 reads WNHNN; CDR2 reads SYGVQD (reference sequence). This CDR3 reads CASSPGQALNNEQFF. In DNA, the CDR3 is TGCGCCAGCAGCCCGGGACAGGCCCTAAACAATGAGCAGTTCTTC.

The CDR3 reads CASSSHRRGGSDEQFF. CDR3 nucleotide sequence: TGCGCCAGCAGCTCCCATAGGCGGGGGGGGTCCGATGAGCAGTTCTTC. The V and J genes are TRBV5-1 and TRBJ2-1; 9 bases fit TRBD2. V gave up 3 bases and J gave up 8 bases; unmatched junction bases: 12. The CDR3 consists of 16 residues. Germline values: CDR1 SGHRS, CDR2 YFSETQ.